One and the same sample provided the 8 T cell receptor beta chains below, sequenced in a study of T cell responses to AZD1222 COVID-19 vaccine (TCRdb year 2021). In the paper's terms, the time point label means: about 28 days (+/-7) after the second vaccine dose. Library preparation used the immunoSEQ multiplex PCR assay. Drawn from immuneACCESS, this table holds only the in-frame rearrangements with V and J called that TCRdb kept. Clones are partly lost; checked studies trace under half to an unresolved V gene and leave the rest unexplained. The sample yields approximately 170,000 clones; about 86% were counted once. The ten largest make up more than 9% of the sample. The specimen comprised peripheral blood, sampled 28 days after the second AZD1222 dose. The source of these receptors is an adult who received the AZD1222 COVID-19 vaccine.

The chain combines TRBV7-9 with TRBJ2-1; D not resolved. Per the germline V gene, CDR1 is SEHNR and CDR2 is FQNEAQ (reference sequence). Trimming took 1 base from V and 5 from J, leaving 9 bases between them. The CDR3 consists of 14 residues. CDR3 protein: CASSLVGTDNEQFF. The CDR3 coding sequence is TGTGCCAGCAGCTTAGTGGGCACCGACAATGAGCAGTTCTTC.

V gene TRBV27 combines with J gene TRBJ1-2; possibly TRBD1 for D (5 bases). Germline lookup yields CDR1 MNHEY and CDR2 SMNVEV (reference sequence). Trimming shortened V by 3 bases and J by 11 bases, and 16 bases separated the two germline ends. The CDR3 spans 13 residues. CDR3 sequence (DNA): TGTGCCAGCAGTTTTGCCCTCCGGGGCTGGTACACCTTC. Amino acids: CASSFALRGWYTF.

CDR3 nucleotides: TGTGCCAGTGCGTCCTTTGATGACAGCTACACCTTC. Protein: CASASFDDSYTF. The chain uses TRBV19 and TRBJ1-2, with D unresolved. Germline values: CDR1 LNHDA, CDR2 SQIVND (reference sequence). This CDR3 spans 12 amino acids. The germline V and J ends were trimmed by 8 bases and 9 bases, with 16 bases remaining between them.

The chain has TRBV7-2 and TRBJ2-7, with D maybe TRBD2 (5 bases). CDR3 size: 14 residues. The germline V gene encodes CDR1 SGHTA and CDR2 FQGNSA. V lost 1 base to trimming and J lost 3 bases, with 10 bases between them. Here the CDR3 reads CASSLGGSLYEQYF. CDR3 nucleotide sequence: TGTGCCAGCAGCTTAGGAGGGAGCCTCTACGAGCAGTACTTC. The whole variable domain, filled in from reference TRBV7-2 and TRBJ2-7, reads GAGVSQSPSNKVTEKGKDVELRCDPISGHTALYWYRQSLGQGLEFLIYFQGNSAPDKSGLPSDRFSAERTGGSVSTLTIQRTQQEDSAVYLCASSLGGSLYEQYFGPGTRLTVT.

The rearrangement uses TRBV9 and TRBJ1-2; unclear D gene. There are 13 residues in the CDR3. The germline V gene has CDR1 SGDLS and CDR2 YYNGEE. V gave up 0 bases and J gave up 4 bases, with 7 bases separating them. This chain's CDR3 is CASSVEEGYGYTF. Here the CDR3 DNA reads TGTGCCAGCAGCGTAGAGGAAGGCTATGGCTACACCTTC.

This chain uses TRBV30 with TRBJ1-3; D is unresolved. Germline values: CDR1 GTSNPN, CDR2 SVGIG (reference sequence). The ends were cut back, 2 bases at V and 0 bases at J, with 8 bases in the middle. This CDR3 has 14 residues. The CDR3 DNA follows: TGTGCCTGGAGTTCCGGGGTCTCTGGAAACACCATATATTTT. This sequence encodes CAWSSGVSGNTIYF.

CDR3: CASTFGTQSTDTQYF. CDR3 bases: TGTGCCAGCACCTTCGGGACACAGAGCACAGATACGCAGTATTTT. This chain uses TRBV5-4 with TRBJ2-3; weak D call: TRBD1 (6 bases). The V end was cut by 6 bases, the J end by 0 bases, with 14 bases between. CDR3 size: 15 residues. Germline CDR1 reads SGHNT; CDR2 reads YYREEE (reference sequence).

This chain connects TRBV14 to TRBJ1-2; 7 bases map to TRBD1. With 1 base clipped from V and 4 bases from J, the junction kept 3 bases outside the gene matches. CDR3 length: 14 amino acids. Germline CDR1 is SGHDN and CDR2 is FVKESK. CDR3 region: CASSQAGGPYGYTF. The CDR3, as DNA: TGTGCCAGCAGCCAAGCAGGGGGTCCCTATGGCTACACCTTC.